Presented here are 20 T cell receptor beta chains from one specimen sequenced in a study of cytomegalovirus exposure and HLA in healthy donors. With 60 Vbeta and 13 Jbeta primers, the PCR was carried out. TCRdb's copy holds only in-frame clones and misses some; the assay was immunoSEQ multiplex PCR. The sample carries some 200,000 clones, 70% to 80% recorded once. Specimen: PBMCs. These TCRs come from a girl between 5 and 17 years old in good health and CMV-seropositive.

This rearrangement joins TRBV5-4 to TRBJ1-2, with 8 bases that match TRBD1. CDR1 and CDR2 from the germline V gene are SGHNT and YYREEE (reference sequence). The length of the CDR3 is 14 residues. The V segment lost 4 bases and the J segment 4 bases; nucleotides outside the gene matches: 6. CDR3 sequence: CASSLETGVYGYTF. The CDR3 DNA follows: TGTGCCAGCAGCCTCGAGACAGGGGTCTATGGCTACACCTTC.

V is TRBV5-4 and J is TRBJ2-5; 8 bases agree with TRBD1. In germline, CDR1 is SGHNT, CDR2 YYREEE (reference sequence). With 1 base clipped from V and 5 bases from J, the junction kept 4 bases outside the gene matches. The CDR3 contains 14 residues. The CDR3 region has the DNA TGTGCCAGCAGCTTGACAGGGGGTGAGGAGACCCAGTACTTC. It yields the protein CASSLTGGEETQYF.

This clone was seen repeatedly, ten times or more. Here the CDR3 reads CASSQDTGSGGYGYTF. CDR3 sequence (DNA): TGCGCCAGCAGCCAAGATACAGGTTCGGGGGGCTATGGCTACACCTTC. The V gene is TRBV4-3, the J gene TRBJ1-2; D is possibly TRBD1 (5 bases). The length of the CDR3 is 16 residues. Germline CDR1 LGHNA, CDR2 YSLEER. V dropped 0 bases and J dropped 4 bases, with 15 bases sitting between them.

The V call is TRBV7-8, the J call TRBJ2-7, with D unclear. Trimming removed 0 bases from V and 7 bases from J, with 7 bases in between. In germline, CDR1 is SGHVS, CDR2 FQNEAQ. The CDR3 runs to 12 residues. The CDR3 DNA is TGTGCCAGCAGCTTAGCTAACCGGGAGCAGTACTTC. Protein sequence: CASSLANREQYF.

CDR3: CASSQGALWYGYTF. CDR3 sequence (DNA): TGCGCCAGCAGCCAGGGGGCCCTATGGTATGGCTACACCTTC. This chain connects TRBV4-1 to TRBJ1-2, with D maybe TRBD1 (6 bases). The V gene lost 3 bases and the J gene lost 5 bases, with 13 bases spanning the gap. CDR1 is MGHRA and CDR2 is YSYEKL in the germline V gene. The CDR3 contains 14 residues.

This chain uses TRBV6-5 with TRBJ2-7, with TRBD1 as a possible D gene (6 bases). Germline V CDR1 and CDR2: MNHEY, SVGAGI. This CDR3 region has 14 residues. The V gene lost 2 bases and the J gene lost 6 bases, with 14 bases spanning the gap. Here the CDR3 reads CASSYLNGGPEQYF. In DNA, the CDR3 is TGTGCCAGCAGTTACCTCAATGGGGGCCCCGAGCAGTACTTC.

This clone was detected only a few times. V usage is TRBV7-7 and J usage is TRBJ2-7, with D possibly TRBD1 on 5 matching bases. The ends were cut back, 2 bases at V and 3 bases at J, with 17 bases in the middle. The CDR3 spans 16 residues. Germline values: CDR1 SSHAT, CDR2 FNYEAQ (reference sequence). The CDR3 DNA reads TGTGCCAGCAGCTTACGCGCCAGGGTGCACGACTACGAGCAGTACTTC. Translating it yields CASSLRARVHDYEQYF.

The V call is TRBV10-3, the J call TRBJ1-1; possible D gene TRBD1, 5 bases. V was shortened by 4 bases and J by 4 bases, with 16 bases between the two germline ends. Germline CDR1 reads ENHRY; CDR2 reads SYGVKD. CDR3 size: 15 residues. As DNA, the CDR3 is TGTGCCATCAGTGCCGCCCGGGGGTTGAGCACTGAAGCTTTCTTT. It encodes CAISAARGLSTEAFF.

The chain joins TRBV2 to TRBJ2-3, with 7 bases identical to TRBD1. This CDR3 comprises 15 residues. Germline V gives CDR1 SNHLY, CDR2 FYNNEI. The trim removed 4 bases at V and 4 bases at J, leaving 8 bases unmatched. CDR3 region: CASSVQGSKADTQYF. As DNA, the CDR3 is TGTGCCAGCAGTGTACAGGGGTCAAAGGCAGATACGCAGTATTTT.

The genes are TRBV28 and TRBJ1-1; D may be TRBD1 (6 bases). There are 13 residues in the CDR3. Germline CDR1 and CDR2: MDHEN and SYDVKM. V was shortened by 4 bases and J by 2 bases, with 8 bases between the two germline ends. CDR3 bases: TGTGCCAGCAGTTGGGGGGGCAACACTGAAGCTTTCTTT. Translating it yields CASSWGGNTEAFF.

V is TRBV7-2 and J is TRBJ1-2, with a weak D call TRBD1 (6 bases). Trimming took 5 bases from V and 8 from J, leaving 30 bases between them. This CDR3 region has 18 residues. Germline CDR1 reads SGHTA; CDR2 reads FQGNSA. As DNA, the CDR3 is TGTGCCAGCAGCCCTCCAGGAGCCAAGACAGGCCACAACAGAGGCTACACCTTC. Amino acids: CASSPPGAKTGHNRGYTF.

The V call is TRBV7-6, the J call TRBJ2-3; possible D gene TRBD1, 6 bases. The CDR3 has 15 residues. CDR1 is SGHVS, CDR2 FNYEAQ, per germline. The V and J ends lost 5 bases and 4 bases respectively, with 16 bases between them. CDR3: CASSLRVGGADTQYF. The CDR3 nucleotides are TGTGCCAGCAGCCTTAGGGTAGGGGGAGCAGATACGCAGTATTTT. Using reference TRBV7-6 and TRBJ2-3 for the parts outside the CDR3, the full variable domain is GAGVSQSPRYKVTKRGQDVALRCDPISGHVSLYWYRQALGQGPEFLTYFNYEAQQDKSGLPNDRFSAERPEGSISTLTIQRTEQRDSAMYRCASSLRVGGADTQYFGPGTRLTVL.

V is TRBV6-5 and J is TRBJ2-2; TRBD1 is a possible D gene (5 bases). The CDR3 consists of 14 residues. V lost 4 bases, J lost 4 bases, and 10 bases lay in between. The germline V gene encodes CDR1 MNHEY and CDR2 SVGAGI. DNA for the CDR3: TGTGCCAGCAGTTTGGCAGGGATCACCGGGGAGCTGTTTTTT. Its translation is CASSLAGITGELFF.

This clone was counted only a few times. The rearrangement uses TRBV11-2 and TRBJ2-3; possibly TRBD2 for D (5 bases). The CDR3 is 15 amino acids. The ends were cut back, 1 base at V and 5 bases at J, with 13 bases in the middle. Germline CDR1 SGHAT, CDR2 FQNNGV. In DNA form, the CDR3 reads TGTGCCAGCAGCTTAGCCCGGGAAGCACAAGATACGCAGTATTTT. Residues: CASSLAREAQDTQYF.

The V gene is TRBV7-6, the J gene TRBJ2-5, with no clear D. V lost 5 bases and J lost 2, with 15 bases in between. The CDR3 extends over 15 amino acids. In germline, CDR1 is SGHVS, CDR2 FNYEAQ. The CDR3 reads CASSPRSIFQETQYF. The CDR3 DNA follows: TGTGCCAGCAGCCCGCGCTCGATTTTTCAAGAGACCCAGTACTTC.

The chain is built from TRBV9 and TRBJ2-1, with 8 bases lining up with TRBD2. The CDR3 sequence is 16 residues long. The J segment lost 7 bases and the V segment lost 0 bases, leaving 9 bases of the junction unmatched. CDR1 and CDR2 from the germline V gene are SGDLS and YYNGEE. In DNA, the CDR3 is TGTGCCAGCAGCGTAGGCCCAGCGGGGGCCCGTAATGAGCAGTTCTTC. This gives the protein CASSVGPAGARNEQFF.

CDR3 protein: CASSSTHWAPANTEAFF. The CDR3, as DNA: TGTGCCAGCAGCTCGACCCATTGGGCTCCCGCGAACACTGAAGCTTTCTTT. The chain combines TRBV7-9 with TRBJ1-1, with D unclear. V lost 4 bases to trimming and J lost 1 base, with 19 bases between them. Germline V gives CDR1 SEHNR, CDR2 FQNEAQ (reference sequence). This CDR3 is built from 17 residues.

The rearrangement uses TRBV6-4 and TRBJ2-2; TRBD1 might be the D (6 bases). This CDR3 is built from 16 residues. Germline-derived CDR1 and CDR2 are MRHNA and SNTAGT. V was shortened by 0 bases and J by 8 bases, with 16 bases between the two germline ends. The CDR3 sequence: CASSDSKGVREGELFF. For the CDR3, the DNA is TGTGCCAGCAGTGACTCGAAGGGGGTACGTGAGGGGGAGCTGTTTTTT.

The V call is TRBV6-5, the J call TRBJ1-5, with D possibly TRBD1 on 5 matching bases. CDR1 is MNHEY, CDR2 SVGAGI, per germline. V was shortened by 0 bases and J by 3 bases, with 9 bases between the two germline ends. This CDR3 is built from 15 residues. The CDR3 sequence: CASSYSGVVNQPQHF. The DNA of the CDR3 is TGTGCCAGCAGTTACTCAGGGGTGGTCAATCAGCCCCAGCATTTT.

In its sample, this clone was seen a few times. The V gene is TRBV4-2, the J gene TRBJ2-7; 7 nucleotides line up with TRBD2. In germline, CDR1 is LGHNA, CDR2 YNFKEQ. The CDR3 extends over 14 amino acids. V lost 5 bases, J lost 5 bases, and 9 bases stayed unmatched. As DNA, the CDR3 is TGTGCCAGCAGCGGAAGCGGGGCAAGCGACGAGCAGTACTTC. Translating gives CASSGSGASDEQYF.